This T cell receptor beta chain is from a study of T cell repertoires in cytomegalovirus infection. Study as a whole: Public TCR beta signatures were indicative of both CMV infection and a matching HLA type.

Each CDR3 protein gets one entry after TCRdb re-called the reads with MiXCR. The profile shows 20,000 or so distinct CDR3 sequences, 20% to 25% of them singletons. CDR1 is MNHEY, CDR2 SVGEGT, per germline. Trimming removed 5 bases at V and 2 bases at J, with 7 bases between. This CDR3 has 14 residues. Concerning this clonotype itself: Its antigen is as yet unknown.

The sample consisted of CD8+ T cells from cultured PBMCs, taken from culture after CMV antigen stimulation. The source is a human donor in good health (CMV status not recorded). Some clones in this sample may be carry-over from other donors' samples. The V call is TRBV6-2 or TRBV6-3, the J call TRBJ2-6; no definite D call. This CDR3 reads CASSPWAGANVLTF. The CDR3 DNA sequence: TGTGCCAGCAGTCCTTGGGCTGGGGCCAACGTCCTGACTTTC.